Reported below is one T cell receptor (beta chain). Its target is unknown. This specimen belongs to a study of cytomegalovirus exposure and HLA in healthy donors. Overall study: The study placed over 65% of its 350 to 450 genotyped donors in the Caucasian-associated ancestry cluster. Findings of the study overall: Cytomegalovirus association was assigned to under 200 TCR beta chains.

The PCR contained 60 Vbeta and 13 Jbeta primers. Sequenced by immunoSEQ multiplex PCR; TCRdb stores in-frame clones only, minus some. The sample holds 90,000 to 130,000 clones, 79% seen once. Sequencing was done on a sample of PBMCs. The clonotype originates from a woman between 18 and 29 years old in good health and CMV-seropositive.

The CDR3 protein is CASSYAWSSYEQYF. The CDR3, as DNA: TGTGCCAGCAGTTACGCCTGGAGCTCCTACGAGCAGTACTTC. The chain combines TRBV6-5 with TRBJ2-7, with unresolved D. Germline CDR1 MNHEY, CDR2 SVGAGI. The CDR3 extends over 14 amino acids. V lost 2 bases, J lost 0 bases, and 8 bases lay in between.